This T cell receptor (beta chain) was captured in a study of shared clonotypes between healthy human individuals. Study-level points and caveats: Among non-shared clonotypes, generation probabilities were lower than among those shared by all four donors. Rarefaction curves obtained for sorted subsets showed sequencing incomplete despite large depth. Larger estimated richness was generally seen in naive subsets than in memory subsets.

Using immunoSEQ multiplex PCR, the repertoire was profiled, and TCRdb retains in-frame clones only, with some absent. The sample includes some 320,000 clones, roughly 87% of them seen just once. Turning to this clone: What it recognizes is unknown.

This CDR3 is built from 16 residues. Germline V gives CDR1 GTSNPN, CDR2 SVGIG (reference sequence). Deletions cut 3 bases from V and 2 bases from J, with 14 bases between. The sequence derives from a man aged 18 to 29 in good health. The gene calls are TRBV30 and TRBJ2-6; D is possibly TRBD2 (5 bases). The sample consisted of memory CD8+ T cells sorted from blood. Subset given: CD45RO+ cells pooled with CCR7-negative TemRA cells. CDR3 sequence reads: CAWSRPRGAGANVLTF. Written as DNA, the CDR3 is TGTGCCTGGAGCAGACCCCGGGGAGCTGGGGCCAACGTCCTGACTTTC.